A selection of T cell receptor beta chains follows, all from one sample in a study of cytomegalovirus exposure and HLA in healthy donors. TCRdb's table, derived via immunoSEQ multiplex PCR, lists solely in-frame clones and lacks some. The sample has hundreds of thousands of clones, over 65% seen once; the top ten hold under 0.8%. The sequencing input was PBMCs. The source of these receptors is a man between 18 and 29 years old in good health and CMV-seronegative. Both conserved end residues are part of each CDR3. D genes are given only for firm matches. The listing skips clone size in some rows; elsewhere it reads once, few, many or a size class.

J gene,CDR3 length,D gene,V gene,clone size,CDR3 DNA,CDR3 protein
TRBJ2-1,11,NA,TRBV30,NA,TGTGCCTGGAGTCGGGGTCATGAGCAGTTCTTC,CAWSRGHEQFF
TRBJ1-2,15,TRBD1,TRBV10-3,once,TGTGCCATCAGTGAGTCAGGGGGCGCTGGCTATGGCTACACCTTC,CAISESGGAGYGYTF
TRBJ2-2,14,TRBD1,TRBV7-8,few,TGTGCCAGCCAGACAGGGGCGCACACCGGGGAGCTGTTTTTT,CASQTGAHTGELFF
TRBJ2-1,16,TRBD2,TRBV4-1,once,TGCGCCAGCAGCCACAATAGCGGGATCTCCTACAATGAGCAGTTCTTC,CASSHNSGISYNEQFF
TRBJ2-7,13,TRBD1,TRBV10-3,NA,TGTGCCACCGAGGGACAGGGTCTCCACGAGCAGTACTTC,CATEGQGLHEQYF
TRBJ1-2,13,NA,TRBV6-1,once,TGTGCCAGCCTCGGGGATATTTGGGATGGCTACACCTTC,CASLGDIWDGYTF
TRBJ2-1,15,NA,TRBV5-1,NA,TGCGCCAGCCTAGGAGTGGCGGGACTCTACAATGAGCAGTTCTTC,CASLGVAGLYNEQFF
TRBJ1-5,14,TRBD1,TRBV19,few,TGTGCCAGTAGTAGGGACAGGGGGGGTCAGCCCCAGCATTTT,CASSRDRGGQPQHF
TRBJ2-7,15,NA,TRBV5-1,once,TGCGCCAGCAGCTCTACAGGGGGGGCGCCCTACGAGCAGTACTTC,CASSSTGGAPYEQYF
TRBJ1-5,16,NA,TRBV13,NA,TGTGCCAGCAGCTTAGTGGCAGGGCGATTCAATCAGCCCCAGCATTTT,CASSLVAGRFNQPQHF
TRBJ2-7,13,TRBD1,TRBV29-1,NA,TGCAGCGGACAGACTGGACAGGGGAGAGAGCAGTACTTC,CSGQTGQGREQYF
TRBJ2-3,13,NA,TRBV5-1,NA,TGCGCCAGCAGCTTGGAAGTCCGGGGGGCTAGTTATTTT,CASSLEVRGASYF
TRBJ2-7,14,NA,TRBV7-3,NA,TGTGCCAGCAGCTTCTTAAGCGGGCCCTACGAGCAGTACTTC,CASSFLSGPYEQYF
TRBJ2-5,15,TRBD2,TRBV9,NA,TGTGCCAGCAGCATTAGCGGGAGGGCCAGTGAGACCCAGTACTTC,CASSISGRASETQYF
TRBJ2-3,15,NA,TRBV25-1,NA,TGTGCCGGGCCTCAGGGGTGGTTGATGGCAGATACGCAGTATTTT,CAGPQGWLMADTQYF
TRBJ2-7,15,TRBD1,TRBV18,NA,TGTGCCAGCTCACCACTGGGACAGGGGGTCCACGAGCAGTACTTC,CASSPLGQGVHEQYF
TRBJ2-7,17,TRBD1,TRBV5-6,NA,TGTGCCAGCAGCCTATTTGGGACAGGGAAAGATCTATCCGAGCAGTACTTC,CASSLFGTGKDLSEQYF
TRBJ1-1,14,NA,TRBV5-5,NA,TGTGCCAGCAGCTTGTTTGAGGGACTCACTGAAGCTTTCTTT,CASSLFEGLTEAFF
TRBJ2-3,17,TRBD2,TRBV30,NA,TGTGCCTGGAGGATGACTAGCGGGTCGGGCCGCACAGATACGCAGTATTTT,CAWRMTSGSGRTDTQYF
TRBJ1-4,12,NA,TRBV30,NA,TGTGCCTCGAGGGACAAGGGGGAAAAACTGTTTTTT,CASRDKGEKLFF
TRBJ1-1,13,TRBD1,TRBV19,few,TGTGCCAGTAGTGGGACAGGGGGTTCAGAAGCTTTCTTT,CASSGTGGSEAFF
TRBJ1-1,17,NA,TRBV4-2,once,TGTGCCAGCAGCCAAGACAGGGTGGGGGGTTTGAGCACTGAAGCTTTCTTT,CASSQDRVGGLSTEAFF
TRBJ2-7,14,TRBD2,TRBV6-4,NA,TGTGCCAGCACCGGACTAGCGGGCTCCTACGAGCAGTACTTC,CASTGLAGSYEQYF
TRBJ2-7,13,NA,TRBV5-4,NA,TGTGCCAGCAGCTCAGGGTTCCAGGACGAGCAGTACTTC,CASSSGFQDEQYF
TRBJ2-4,13,NA,TRBV5-6,NA,TGTGCCAGCAGCCCGACCCAGGATACCATTCAGTACTTC,CASSPTQDTIQYF
TRBJ2-2,12,TRBD1,TRBV29-1,NA,TGCAGCGCGGAACAGGGGACCGGGGAGCTGTTTTTT,CSAEQGTGELFF
TRBJ1-4,14,NA,TRBV19,NA,TGTGCCAGTAGTGCCGGTGGAACTAATGAAAAACTGTTTTTT,CASSAGGTNEKLFF
TRBJ1-2,15,NA,TRBV9,NA,TGTGCCAGCAGCGTAGAGCCGGGGGGCCTCTATGGCTACACCTTC,CASSVEPGGLYGYTF
TRBJ2-1,15,NA,TRBV4-1,NA,TGCGCCAGCAGCCCTGCGGGCGGGCGCTACAATGAGCAGTTCTTC,CASSPAGGRYNEQFF
TRBJ2-7,15,TRBD2,TRBV7-9,NA,TGTGCCAGCAGCTTAGGCGGGAGCGGCTCCTACGAGCAGTACTTC,CASSLGGSGSYEQYF
TRBJ1-1,13,NA,TRBV30,NA,TGTGCCTGGACCAGGGAAGGGGACACTGAAGCTTTCTTT,CAWTREGDTEAFF
TRBJ1-5,16,TRBD1,TRBV2,NA,TGTGCCAGCCTCGGCGGGACAGGGGTAGGTAATCAGCCCCAGCATTTT,CASLGGTGVGNQPQHF
TRBJ2-1,15,TRBD1,TRBV6-6,once,TGTGCCAGCAGTCGACAGGGGATGAAGGGCAATGAGCAGTTCTTC,CASSRQGMKGNEQFF
TRBJ1-1,13,TRBD1,TRBV19,NA,TGTGCCAGTAGTGGGACAGGGGTAAGTGAAGCTTTCTTT,CASSGTGVSEAFF
TRBJ1-1,12,TRBD1,TRBV2,NA,TGTGCCAGCAACAGGGGGTCCACTGAAGCTTTCTTT,CASNRGSTEAFF
TRBJ2-7,11,NA,TRBV13,NA,TGTGCCAGCAGCTTTCAGGACGAGCAGTACTTC,CASSFQDEQYF
TRBJ2-4,16,TRBD2,TRBV19,NA,TGTGCCACGGGAGAGGGGAGGGCACGTCTTAAAAACATTCAGTACTTC,CATGEGRARLKNIQYF
TRBJ2-7,15,TRBD1,TRBV6-5,NA,TGTGCCAGTAAAGGGCCGGGACAGGGTCCCCACGAGCAGTACTTC,CASKGPGQGPHEQYF
TRBJ1-1,14,NA,TRBV30,NA,TGTGCCTGGGCCAGGGGTGTAGGAAACACTGAAGCTTTCTTT,CAWARGVGNTEAFF
TRBJ2-3,13,NA,TRBV6-1,once,TGTGCCAGCACTGAGACAGGCCCAGATACGCAGTATTTT,CASTETGPDTQYF
TRBJ1-6,14,TRBD1,TRBV2,few,TGTGCCAGCAGATCGGACAGGGCGCTTTCACCCCTCCACTTT,CASRSDRALSPLHF
TRBJ2-7,16,TRBD1,TRBV18,NA,TGTGCCAGCTCACCCCAGTTAGGGGACAGTCCCTACGAGCAGTACTTC,CASSPQLGDSPYEQYF
TRBJ1-1,15,TRBD1,TRBV7-9,NA,TGTGCCAGCAGCTCCTGGACAGGATCGAACACTGAAGCTTTCTTT,CASSSWTGSNTEAFF
TRBJ2-3,13,NA,TRBV27,NA,TGTGCCAGCAGTGTCCAGGGGATAGATACGCAGTATTTT,CASSVQGIDTQYF
TRBJ2-5,13,TRBD1,TRBV30,NA,TGTGCCTGTGACAGGGGGCGAGGGGAGACCCAGTACTTC,CACDRGRGETQYF
TRBJ1-1,14,NA,TRBV5-1,few,TGCGCCAGCAGGACGATCGGAGGGAGTACTGAAGCTTTCTTT,CASRTIGGSTEAFF
TRBJ2-7,15,NA,TRBV15,NA,TGTGCCACCAGCAGCGAGTCCGGGACTGCCGACGAGCAGTACTTC,CATSSESGTADEQYF
TRBJ1-2,15,NA,TRBV2,NA,TGTGCCAGCAGTGCTAAGACAGGACCTAACTATGGCTACACCTTC,CASSAKTGPNYGYTF
TRBJ2-7,16,TRBD1,TRBV9,NA,TGTGCCAGCAGCGCCCAGACAGGGCTACCCGCGTACGAGCAGTACTTC,CASSAQTGLPAYEQYF
TRBJ2-1,16,TRBD2,TRBV5-1,NA,TGCGCCAGCAGACAAACTAGCGACCGATCCTACAATGAGCAGTTCTTC,CASRQTSDRSYNEQFF
TRBJ2-3,16,TRBD1,TRBV13,NA,TGTGCCAGCAGCTTAGTGCAGGGGACAGGGACAGATACGCAGTATTTT,CASSLVQGTGTDTQYF
TRBJ2-3,18,TRBD2,TRBV7-2,NA,TGTGCCAGCAGCTTATTAGGGGTGGCGGGAGGGCTTGGAGATACGCAGTATTTT,CASSLLGVAGGLGDTQYF
TRBJ2-4,15,NA,TRBV4-1,NA,TGCGCCAGCAGCCAATTGAGGGAAGCCAAAAACATTCAGTACTTC,CASSQLREAKNIQYF
TRBJ1-1,14,TRBD1,TRBV5-1,NA,TGCGCCAGCAGCACGACAGGGTTGAACACTGAAGCTTTCTTT,CASSTTGLNTEAFF
TRBJ2-6,17,NA,TRBV7-9,NA,TGTGCCAGCACCAGTAAATGGGGGGAGCCTGGGGCCAACGTCCTGACTTTC,CASTSKWGEPGANVLTF